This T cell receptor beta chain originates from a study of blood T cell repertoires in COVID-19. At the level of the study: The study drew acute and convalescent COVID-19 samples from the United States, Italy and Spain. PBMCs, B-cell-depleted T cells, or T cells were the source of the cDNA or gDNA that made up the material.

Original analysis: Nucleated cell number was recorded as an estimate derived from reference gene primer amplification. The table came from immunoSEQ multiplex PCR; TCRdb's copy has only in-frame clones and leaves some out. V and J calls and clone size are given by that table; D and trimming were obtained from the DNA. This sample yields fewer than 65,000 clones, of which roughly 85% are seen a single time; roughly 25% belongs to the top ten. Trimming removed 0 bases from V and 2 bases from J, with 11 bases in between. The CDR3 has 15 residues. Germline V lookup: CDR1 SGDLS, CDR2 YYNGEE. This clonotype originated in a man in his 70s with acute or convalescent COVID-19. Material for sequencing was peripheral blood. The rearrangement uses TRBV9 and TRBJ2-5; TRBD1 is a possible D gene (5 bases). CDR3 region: CASSVGRVPQETQYF. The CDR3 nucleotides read TGTGCCAGCAGCGTAGGCAGGGTACCACAAGAGACCCAGTACTTC.